This T cell receptor beta chain is from a study of cytomegalovirus exposure and HLA in healthy donors. General study findings and limits: Under in vitro conditions, three CMV-associated chains were confirmed as specific for CMV antigens.

The PCR was carried out with 60 Vbeta primers and 13 Jbeta primers. The repertoire was sequenced with immunoSEQ multiplex PCR; TCRdb's copy has only in-frame clones and lacks some. The top ten hold under 6.5% of the sample, which has roughly 100,000 clones, 60% to 80% seen once. This CDR3 comprises 15 residues. CDR1 SGDLS and CDR2 YYNGEE come from the germline V gene. With respect to this clone: The antigen remains undetermined.

The chain couples TRBV9 to TRBJ2-5; no definite D call. The better agreement between TRBJ2-7 and the DNA end casts doubt on the J call. Sequenced sample: PBMCs. This TCR was recovered from a man aged 55 to 70 in good health and CMV-seropositive. The CDR3 sequence: CASSVGLPLSYEQYF. The CDR3 DNA reads TGTGCCAGCAGCGTAGGCCTCCCCCTCTCCTACGAGCAGTACTTC.